The source of this T cell receptor beta chain is a study of cytomegalovirus exposure and HLA in healthy donors. Across the whole study: The same platform used for the 666 first-cohort repertoires was also used for the roughly 120 validation repertoires, as a later analysis reported.

The donors were part of the roughly 130-subject validation cohort, which stood apart from the roughly 700-subject first cohort. About this clone itself: Antigen unknown.

Sequencing used immunoSEQ multiplex PCR; TCRdb keeps in-frame clones, though not all of them. This table has some 90,000 clones, 95% to 98% appearing once. V lost 5 bases, J lost 7 bases, and 8 bases stayed unmatched. CDR1 LNHDA and CDR2 SQIVND come from the germline V gene (reference sequence). The CDR3 extends over 15 amino acids. General study results and limits: A few of the chains that were CMV-associated were confirmed in vitro to be specific for CMV antigens. The study listed roughly 160 cytomegalovirus-associated TCR beta chains.

This TCR came from a man aged 18 to 30 in good health and CMV-seronegative. The gene calls are TRBV19 and TRBJ1-5; 10 nucleotides align to TRBD1. Sequencing was carried out using PBMCs. The CDR3 loop is CASSGGGTGVQPQHF. The CDR3 nucleotides read TGTGCCAGTAGTGGTGGCGGGACAGGGGTACAGCCCCAGCATTTT.